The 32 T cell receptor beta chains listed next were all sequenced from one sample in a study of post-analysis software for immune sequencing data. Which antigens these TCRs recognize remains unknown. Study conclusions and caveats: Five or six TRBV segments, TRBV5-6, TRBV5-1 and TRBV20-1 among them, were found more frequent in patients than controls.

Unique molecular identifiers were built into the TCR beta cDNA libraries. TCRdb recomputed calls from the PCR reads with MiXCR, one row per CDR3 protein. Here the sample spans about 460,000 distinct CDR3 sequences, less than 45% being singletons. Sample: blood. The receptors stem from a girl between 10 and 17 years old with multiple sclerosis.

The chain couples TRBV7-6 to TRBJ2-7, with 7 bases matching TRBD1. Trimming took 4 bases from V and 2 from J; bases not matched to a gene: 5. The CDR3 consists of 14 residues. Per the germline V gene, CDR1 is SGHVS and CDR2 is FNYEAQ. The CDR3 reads CASSSWDSPYEQYF. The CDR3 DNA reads TGTGCCAGCAGCTCCTGGGACAGCCCCTACGAGCAGTACTTC.

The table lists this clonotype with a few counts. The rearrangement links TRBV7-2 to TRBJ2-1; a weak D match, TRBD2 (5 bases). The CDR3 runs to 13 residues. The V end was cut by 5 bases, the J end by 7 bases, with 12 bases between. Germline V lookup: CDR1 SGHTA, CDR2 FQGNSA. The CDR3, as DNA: TGTGCCAGCAGCCAGGACTCGTTAAATGAGCAGTTCTTC. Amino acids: CASSQDSLNEQFF.

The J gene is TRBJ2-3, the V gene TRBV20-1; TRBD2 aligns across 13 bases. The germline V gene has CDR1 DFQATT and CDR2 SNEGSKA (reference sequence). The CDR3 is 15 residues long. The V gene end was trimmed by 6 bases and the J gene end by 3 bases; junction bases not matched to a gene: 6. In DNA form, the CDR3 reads TGCAGTGCAGGAGGGACTAGCGGGATTACAGATACGCAGTATTTT. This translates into CSAGGTSGITDTQYF.

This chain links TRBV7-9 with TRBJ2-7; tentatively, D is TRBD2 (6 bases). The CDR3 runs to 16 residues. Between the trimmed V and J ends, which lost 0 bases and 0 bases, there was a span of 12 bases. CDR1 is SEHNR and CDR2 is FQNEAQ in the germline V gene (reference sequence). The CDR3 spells CASSLARRERSYEQYF. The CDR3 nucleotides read TGTGCCAGCAGCTTAGCGCGTCGGGAGCGCTCCTACGAGCAGTACTTC.

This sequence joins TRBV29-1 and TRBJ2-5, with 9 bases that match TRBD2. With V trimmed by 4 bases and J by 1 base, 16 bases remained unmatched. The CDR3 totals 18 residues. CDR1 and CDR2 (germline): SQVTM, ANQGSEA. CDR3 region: CSVVKALAGTRGQETQYF. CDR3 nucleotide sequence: TGCAGCGTTGTGAAGGCGCTAGCGGGGACAAGGGGCCAAGAGACCCAGTACTTC.

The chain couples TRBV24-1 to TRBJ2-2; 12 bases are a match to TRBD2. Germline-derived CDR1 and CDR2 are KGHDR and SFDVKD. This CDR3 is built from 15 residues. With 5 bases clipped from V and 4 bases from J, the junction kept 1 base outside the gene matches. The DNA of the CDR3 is TGTGCCACCAGTGGGGGACTAGCGGGCACCGGGGAGCTGTTTTTT. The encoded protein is CATSGGLAGTGELFF.

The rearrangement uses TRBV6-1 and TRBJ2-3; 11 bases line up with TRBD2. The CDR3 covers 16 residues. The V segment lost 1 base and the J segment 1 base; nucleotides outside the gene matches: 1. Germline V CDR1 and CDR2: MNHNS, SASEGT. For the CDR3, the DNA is TGTGCCAGCAGTGAAGAGGGACTAGCGGGCACAGATACGCAGTATTTT. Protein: CASSEEGLAGTDTQYF.

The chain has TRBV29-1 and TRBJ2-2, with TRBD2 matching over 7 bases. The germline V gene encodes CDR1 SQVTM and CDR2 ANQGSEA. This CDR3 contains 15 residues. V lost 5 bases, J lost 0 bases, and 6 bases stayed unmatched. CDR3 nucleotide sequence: TGCAGCGTTCTTAGCGGGCTGACGAACACCGGGGAGCTGTTTTTT. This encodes CSVLSGLTNTGELFF.

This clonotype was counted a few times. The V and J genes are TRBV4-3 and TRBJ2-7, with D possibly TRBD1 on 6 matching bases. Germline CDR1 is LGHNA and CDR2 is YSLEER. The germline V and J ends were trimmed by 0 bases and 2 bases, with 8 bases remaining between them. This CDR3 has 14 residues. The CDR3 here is CASSQEDRAYEQYF. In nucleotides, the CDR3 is TGCGCCAGCAGCCAAGAGGACAGAGCCTACGAGCAGTACTTC.

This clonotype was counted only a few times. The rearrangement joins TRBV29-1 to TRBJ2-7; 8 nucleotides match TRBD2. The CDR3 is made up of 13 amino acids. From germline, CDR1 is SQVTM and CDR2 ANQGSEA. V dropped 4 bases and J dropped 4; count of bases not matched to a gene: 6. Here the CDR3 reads CSVGGRMKYEQYF. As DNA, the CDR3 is TGCAGCGTTGGCGGGAGGATGAAGTACGAGCAGTACTTC.

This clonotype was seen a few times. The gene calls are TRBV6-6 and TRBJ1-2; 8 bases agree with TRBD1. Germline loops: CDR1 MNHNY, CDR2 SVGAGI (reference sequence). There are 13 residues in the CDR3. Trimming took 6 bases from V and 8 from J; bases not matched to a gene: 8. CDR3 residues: CASSRTGPDGYTF. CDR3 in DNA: TGTGCCAGCAGCCGGACAGGGCCGGACGGCTACACCTTC.

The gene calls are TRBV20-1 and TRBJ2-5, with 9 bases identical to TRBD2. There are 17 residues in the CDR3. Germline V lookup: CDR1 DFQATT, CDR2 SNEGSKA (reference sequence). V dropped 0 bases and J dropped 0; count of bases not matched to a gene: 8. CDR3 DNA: TGCAGTGCTAGAGACCCGTTGCTAGCGGGGTACCAAGAGACCCAGTACTTC. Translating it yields CSARDPLLAGYQETQYF.

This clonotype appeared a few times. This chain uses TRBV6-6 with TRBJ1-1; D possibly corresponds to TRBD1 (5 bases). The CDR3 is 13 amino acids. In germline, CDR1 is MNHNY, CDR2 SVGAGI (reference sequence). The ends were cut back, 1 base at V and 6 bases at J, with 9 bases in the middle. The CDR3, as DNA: TGTGCCAGCAGTTACTTCCAGGGTCCTGAAGCTTTCTTT. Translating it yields CASSYFQGPEAFF.

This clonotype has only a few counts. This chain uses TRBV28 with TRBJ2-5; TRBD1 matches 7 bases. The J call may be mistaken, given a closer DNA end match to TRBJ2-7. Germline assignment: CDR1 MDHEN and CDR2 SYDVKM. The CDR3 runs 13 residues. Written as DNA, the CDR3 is TGTGCCAGCAAGACGGACAGGAGAGGCGAGCAGTACTTC. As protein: CASKTDRRGEQYF.

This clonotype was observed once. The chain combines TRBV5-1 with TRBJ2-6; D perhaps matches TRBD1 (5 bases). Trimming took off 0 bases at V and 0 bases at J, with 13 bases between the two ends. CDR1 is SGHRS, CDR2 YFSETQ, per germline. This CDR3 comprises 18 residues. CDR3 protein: CASSLGLGRVSGANVLTF. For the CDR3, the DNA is TGCGCCAGCAGCTTGGGATTGGGCAGGGTCTCTGGGGCCAACGTCCTGACTTTC.

In nucleotides, the CDR3 is TGTGCCAGCAGTTCCCGACTAGCGGCCTTTAGCTCCTACAATGAGCAGTACTTC. Residues: CASSSRLAAFSSYNEQYF. The chain is built from TRBV12-3 or TRBV12-4 and TRBJ2-7; 9 nucleotides agree with TRBD2. The CDR3 runs to 18 residues. V shed 4 bases and J 7 bases; nucleotides not matched to a gene: 20.

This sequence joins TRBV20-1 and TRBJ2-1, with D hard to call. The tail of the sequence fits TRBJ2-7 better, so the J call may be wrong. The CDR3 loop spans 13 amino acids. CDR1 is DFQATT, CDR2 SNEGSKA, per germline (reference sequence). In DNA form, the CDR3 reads TGCAGCTTAGACAAGAGCTCCTACAATGAGCAGTACTTC. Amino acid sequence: CSLDKSSYNEQYF.

The chain's CDR3 is CASIPTGTDHGGYTF. The CDR3 region has the DNA TGCGCCAGCATTCCAACAGGGACAGACCATGGGGGCTACACCTTC. The chain couples TRBV10-2 to TRBJ1-2; TRBD1 matches 7 bases. This CDR3 is 15 amino acids long. Germline CDR1 reads WSHSY; CDR2 reads SAAADI. Trimming cost V 7 bases and J 8 bases; bases outside gene matches: 16.

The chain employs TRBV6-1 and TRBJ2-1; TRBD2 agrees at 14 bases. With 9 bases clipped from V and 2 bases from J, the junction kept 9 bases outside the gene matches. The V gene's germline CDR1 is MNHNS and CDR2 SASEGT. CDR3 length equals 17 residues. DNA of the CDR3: TGTGCCAGTTCACTGCGACTAGCGGGAGGGCCCTACAATGAGCAGTTCTTC. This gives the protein CASSLRLAGGPYNEQFF.

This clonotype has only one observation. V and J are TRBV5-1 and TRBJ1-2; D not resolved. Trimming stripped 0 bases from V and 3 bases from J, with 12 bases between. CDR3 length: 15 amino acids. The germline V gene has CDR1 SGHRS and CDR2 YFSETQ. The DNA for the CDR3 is TGCGCCAGCAGCTTGGGTGTGGAGGTGGACTATGGCTACACCTTC. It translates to CASSLGVEVDYGYTF.

In nucleotides, the CDR3 is TGTGCCAGCAGCCCAGGCCGACGATTGCAAGAGACCCAGTACTTC. Protein sequence: CASSPGRRLQETQYF. This sequence joins TRBV12-3 or TRBV12-4 and TRBJ2-5; D call uncertain. Trimming shortened V by 6 bases and J by 2 bases, and 16 bases separated the two germline ends. This CDR3 spans 15 amino acids.

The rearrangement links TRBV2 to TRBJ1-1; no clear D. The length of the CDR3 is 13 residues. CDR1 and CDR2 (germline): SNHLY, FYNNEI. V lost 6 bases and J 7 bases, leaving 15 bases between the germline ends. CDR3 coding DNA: TGTGCCAGCAGAGCACACTTCCCGGTTGAAGCTTTCTTT. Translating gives CASRAHFPVEAFF.

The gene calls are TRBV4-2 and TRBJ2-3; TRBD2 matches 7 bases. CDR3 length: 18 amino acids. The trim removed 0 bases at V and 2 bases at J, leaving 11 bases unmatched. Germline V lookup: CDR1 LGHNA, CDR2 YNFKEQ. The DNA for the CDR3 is TGTGCCAGCAGCCAAGATCCTATTCCGGGAGGCATCACAGATACGCAGTATTTT. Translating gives CASSQDPIPGGITDTQYF.

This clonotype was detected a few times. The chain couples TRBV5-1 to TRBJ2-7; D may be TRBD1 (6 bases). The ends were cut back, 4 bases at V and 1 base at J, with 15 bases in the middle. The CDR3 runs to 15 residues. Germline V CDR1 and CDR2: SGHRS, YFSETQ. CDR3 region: CASSPEQGISYEQYF. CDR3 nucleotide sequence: TGCGCCAGCAGCCCAGAACAGGGAATTTCCTACGAGCAGTACTTC.

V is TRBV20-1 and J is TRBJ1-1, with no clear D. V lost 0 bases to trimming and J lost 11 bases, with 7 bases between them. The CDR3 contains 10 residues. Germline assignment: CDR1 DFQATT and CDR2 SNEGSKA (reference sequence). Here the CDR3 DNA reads TGCAGTGCTAGAGAACCCACGGCTTTCTTT. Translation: CSAREPTAFF.

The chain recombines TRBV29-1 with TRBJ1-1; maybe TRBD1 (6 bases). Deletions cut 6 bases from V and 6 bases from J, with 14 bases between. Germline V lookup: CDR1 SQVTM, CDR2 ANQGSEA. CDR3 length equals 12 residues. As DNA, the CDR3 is TGCAGCGTCCTTAGGGGGGCTTCTGAAGCTTTCTTT. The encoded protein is CSVLRGASEAFF.

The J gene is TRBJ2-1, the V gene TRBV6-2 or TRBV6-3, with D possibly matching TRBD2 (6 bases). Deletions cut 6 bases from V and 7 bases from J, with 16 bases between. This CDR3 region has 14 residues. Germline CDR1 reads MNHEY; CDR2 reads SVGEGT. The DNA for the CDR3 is TGTGCCAGCAGGAAGACTAGACCAAGGAATGAGCAGTTCTTC. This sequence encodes CASRKTRPRNEQFF.

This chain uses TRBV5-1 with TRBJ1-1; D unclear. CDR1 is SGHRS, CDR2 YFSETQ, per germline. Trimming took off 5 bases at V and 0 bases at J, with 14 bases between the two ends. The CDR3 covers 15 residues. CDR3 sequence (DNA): TGCGCCAGCAGAGGAGCGGTAGCTGTGAACACTGAAGCTTTCTTT. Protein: CASRGAVAVNTEAFF.

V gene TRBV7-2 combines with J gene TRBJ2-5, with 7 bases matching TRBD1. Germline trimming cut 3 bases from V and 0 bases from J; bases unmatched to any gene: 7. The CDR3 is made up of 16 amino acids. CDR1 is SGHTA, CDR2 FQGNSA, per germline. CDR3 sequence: CASSLGLGTDQETQYF. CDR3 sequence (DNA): TGTGCCAGCAGCTTGGGTCTCGGGACAGACCAAGAGACCCAGTACTTC.

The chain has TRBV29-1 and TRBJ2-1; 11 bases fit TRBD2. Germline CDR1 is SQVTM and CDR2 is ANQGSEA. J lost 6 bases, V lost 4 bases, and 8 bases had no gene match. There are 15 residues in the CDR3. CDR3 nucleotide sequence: TGCAGCGTTGTTCCGATAGCGGGAGGGCCCAATGAGCAGTTCTTC. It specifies CSVVPIAGGPNEQFF.

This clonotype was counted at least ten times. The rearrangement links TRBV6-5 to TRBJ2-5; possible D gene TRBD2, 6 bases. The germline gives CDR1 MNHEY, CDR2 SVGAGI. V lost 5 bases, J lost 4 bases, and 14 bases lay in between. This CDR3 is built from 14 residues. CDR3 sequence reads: CASSTAVGGETQYF. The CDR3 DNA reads TGTGCCAGCAGTACCGCCGTGGGGGGAGAGACCCAGTACTTC.

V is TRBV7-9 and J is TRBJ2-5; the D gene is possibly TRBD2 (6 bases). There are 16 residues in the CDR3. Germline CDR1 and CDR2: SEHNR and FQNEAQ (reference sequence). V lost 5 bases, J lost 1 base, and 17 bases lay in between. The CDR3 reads CASSQGGTSTQETQYF. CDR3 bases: TGTGCCAGCAGCCAGGGAGGCACCAGCACCCAAGAGACCCAGTACTTC.